This record looks at one T cell receptor (beta chain) sequence and its context. This entry is derived from a study of blood T cell repertoires in COVID-19. Clones were sequenced by immunoSEQ multiplex PCR, and TCRdb holds only the in-frame ones, with some missing. The sample carries 130,000 to 150,000 clones, around 76% recorded once. This receptor was identified in a man in his 60s with acute or convalescent COVID-19. Sequencing was performed on peripheral blood.

The CDR3 DNA is TGTGCCAGCAGCTTATACACGAACACTGAAGCTTTCTTT. Translated: CASSLYTNTEAFF. The V gene is TRBV7-3, the J gene TRBJ1-1; D is uncertain. The CDR3 length is 13 residues. Deletions cut 2 bases from V and 1 base from J, with 5 bases between. Germline CDR1 and CDR2: SGHTA and FQGTGA.